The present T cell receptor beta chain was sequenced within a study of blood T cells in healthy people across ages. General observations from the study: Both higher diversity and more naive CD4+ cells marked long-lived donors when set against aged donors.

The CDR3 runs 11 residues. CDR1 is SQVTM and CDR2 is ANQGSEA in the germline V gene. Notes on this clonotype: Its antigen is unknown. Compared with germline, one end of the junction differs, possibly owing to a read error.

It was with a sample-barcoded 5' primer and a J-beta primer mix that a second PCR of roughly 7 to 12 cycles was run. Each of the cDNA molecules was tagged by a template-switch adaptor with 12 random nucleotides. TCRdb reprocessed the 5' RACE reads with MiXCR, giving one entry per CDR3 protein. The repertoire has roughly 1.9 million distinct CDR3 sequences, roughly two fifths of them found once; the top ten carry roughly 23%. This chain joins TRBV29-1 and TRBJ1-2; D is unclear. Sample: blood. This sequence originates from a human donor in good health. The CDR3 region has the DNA TGCGGCGTTGAATTGATCCCAGGCTACACCTTC. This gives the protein CGVELIPGYTF.